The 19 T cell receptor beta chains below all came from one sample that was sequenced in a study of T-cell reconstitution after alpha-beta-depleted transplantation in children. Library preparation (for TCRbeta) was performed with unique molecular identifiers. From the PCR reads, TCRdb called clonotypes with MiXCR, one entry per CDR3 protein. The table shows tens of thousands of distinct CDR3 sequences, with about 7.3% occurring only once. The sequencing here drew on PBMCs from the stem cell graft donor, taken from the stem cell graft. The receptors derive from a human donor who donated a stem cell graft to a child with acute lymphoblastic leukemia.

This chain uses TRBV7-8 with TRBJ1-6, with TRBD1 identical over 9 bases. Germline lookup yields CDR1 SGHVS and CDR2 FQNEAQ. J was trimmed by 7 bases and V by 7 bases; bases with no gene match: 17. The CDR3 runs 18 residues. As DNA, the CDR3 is TGTGCCAGCACCACTCCCAAACAGGGGACAGGGCTGAATTCACCCCTCCACTTT. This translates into CASTTPKQGTGLNSPLHF. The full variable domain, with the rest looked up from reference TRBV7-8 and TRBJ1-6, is GAGVSQSPRYKVAKRGQDVALRCDPISGHVSLFWYQQALGQGPEFLTYFQNEAQLDKSGLPSDRFFAERPEGSVSTLKIQRTQQEDSAVYLCASTTPKQGTGLNSPLHFGNGTRLTVT.

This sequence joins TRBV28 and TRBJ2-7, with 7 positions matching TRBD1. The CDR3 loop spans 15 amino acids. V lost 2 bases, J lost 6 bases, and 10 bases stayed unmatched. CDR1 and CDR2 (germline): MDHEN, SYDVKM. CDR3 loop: CASSLHRGRVGEQYF. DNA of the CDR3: TGTGCCAGCAGTTTACACAGGGGCCGAGTCGGCGAGCAGTACTTC.

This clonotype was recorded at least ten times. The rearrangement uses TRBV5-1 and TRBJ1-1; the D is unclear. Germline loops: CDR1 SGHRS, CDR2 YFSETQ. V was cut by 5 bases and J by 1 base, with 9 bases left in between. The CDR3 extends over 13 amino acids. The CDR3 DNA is TGCGCCAGCAGGGTAAAGGGGAACACTGAAGCTTTCTTT. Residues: CASRVKGNTEAFF.

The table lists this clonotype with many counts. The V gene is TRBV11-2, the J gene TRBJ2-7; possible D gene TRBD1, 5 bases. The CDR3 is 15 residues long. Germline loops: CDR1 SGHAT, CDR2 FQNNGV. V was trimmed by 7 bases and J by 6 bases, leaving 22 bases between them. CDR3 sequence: CASNRGRTTTGEQYF. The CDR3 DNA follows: TGTGCCAGCAACCGAGGCAGGACAACGACCGGCGAGCAGTACTTC.

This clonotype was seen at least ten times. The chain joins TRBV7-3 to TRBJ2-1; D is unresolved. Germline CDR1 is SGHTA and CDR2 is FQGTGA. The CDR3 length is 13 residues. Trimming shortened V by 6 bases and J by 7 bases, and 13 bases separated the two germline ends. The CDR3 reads CASSLEQWNEQFF. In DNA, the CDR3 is TGTGCCAGCAGTCTGGAACAGTGGAATGAGCAGTTCTTC.

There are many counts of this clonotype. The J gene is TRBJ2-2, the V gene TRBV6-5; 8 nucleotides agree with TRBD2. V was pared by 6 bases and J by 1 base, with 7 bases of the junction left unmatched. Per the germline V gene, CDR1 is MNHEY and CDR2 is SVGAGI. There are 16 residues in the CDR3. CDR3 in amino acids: CASSSQLAVNTGELFF. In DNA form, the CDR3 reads TGTGCCAGCAGCTCCCAACTAGCGGTGAACACCGGGGAGCTGTTTTTT.

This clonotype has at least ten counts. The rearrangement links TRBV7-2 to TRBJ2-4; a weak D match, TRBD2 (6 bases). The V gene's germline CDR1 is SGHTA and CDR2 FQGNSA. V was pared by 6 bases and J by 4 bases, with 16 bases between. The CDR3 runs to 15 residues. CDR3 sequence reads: CASSRERTPKNIQYF. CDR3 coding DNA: TGTGCCAGCAGTCGGGAGCGGACACCTAAAAACATTCAGTACTTC.

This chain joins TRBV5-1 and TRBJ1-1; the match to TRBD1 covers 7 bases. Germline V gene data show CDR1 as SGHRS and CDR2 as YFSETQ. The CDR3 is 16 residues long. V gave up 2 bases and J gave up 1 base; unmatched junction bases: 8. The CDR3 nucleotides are TGCGCCAGCAGCTTTGTCGCAACAGGGGCGAACACTGAAGCTTTCTTT. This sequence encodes CASSFVATGANTEAFF.

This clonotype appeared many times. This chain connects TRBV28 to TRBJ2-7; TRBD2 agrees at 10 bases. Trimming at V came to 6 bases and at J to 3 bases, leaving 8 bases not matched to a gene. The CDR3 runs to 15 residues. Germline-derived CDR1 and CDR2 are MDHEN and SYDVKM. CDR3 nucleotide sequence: TGTGCCAGCAGCCCCGTAACTAGCGGGAACTACGAGCAGTACTTC. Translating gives CASSPVTSGNYEQYF. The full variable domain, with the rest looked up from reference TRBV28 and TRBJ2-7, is DVKVTQSSRYLVKRTGEKVFLECVQDMDHENMFWYRQDPGLGLRLIYFSYDVKMKEKGDIPEGYSVSREKKERFSLILESASTNQTSMYLCASSPVTSGNYEQYFGPGTRLTVT.

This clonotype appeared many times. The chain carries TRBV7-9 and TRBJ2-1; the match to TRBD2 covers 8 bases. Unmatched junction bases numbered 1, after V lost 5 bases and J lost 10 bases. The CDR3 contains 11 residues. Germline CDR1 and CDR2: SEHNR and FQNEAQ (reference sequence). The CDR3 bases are TGTGCCAGCAGCGCGGGAGGCGAGCAGTTCTTC. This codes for CASSAGGEQFF.

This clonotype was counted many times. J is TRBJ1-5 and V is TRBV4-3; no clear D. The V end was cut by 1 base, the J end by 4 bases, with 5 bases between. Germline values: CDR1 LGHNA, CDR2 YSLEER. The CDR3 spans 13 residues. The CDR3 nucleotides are TGCGCCAGCAGCCAAGGGGTAAATCAGCCCCAGCATTTT. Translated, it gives CASSQGVNQPQHF.

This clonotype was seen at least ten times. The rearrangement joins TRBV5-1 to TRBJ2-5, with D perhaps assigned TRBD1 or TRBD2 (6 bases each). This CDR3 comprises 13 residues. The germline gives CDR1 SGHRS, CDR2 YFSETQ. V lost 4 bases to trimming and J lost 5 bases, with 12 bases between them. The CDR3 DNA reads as TGCGCCAGCAGCCGCCCCGGGGGCGAGACCCAGTACTTC. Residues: CASSRPGGETQYF.

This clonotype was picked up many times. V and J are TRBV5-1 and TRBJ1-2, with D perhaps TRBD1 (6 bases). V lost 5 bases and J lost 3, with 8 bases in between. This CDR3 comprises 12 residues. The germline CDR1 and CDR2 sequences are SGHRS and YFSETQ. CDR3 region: CASRGGDYGYTF. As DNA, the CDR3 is TGCGCCAGCAGAGGGGGTGACTATGGCTACACCTTC.

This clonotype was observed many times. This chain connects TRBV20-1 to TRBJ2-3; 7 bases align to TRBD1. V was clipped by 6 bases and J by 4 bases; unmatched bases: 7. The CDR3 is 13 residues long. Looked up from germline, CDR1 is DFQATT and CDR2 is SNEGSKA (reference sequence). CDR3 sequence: CSATQTGPDTQYF. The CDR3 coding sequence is TGCAGTGCCACGCAGACAGGGCCAGATACGCAGTATTTT.

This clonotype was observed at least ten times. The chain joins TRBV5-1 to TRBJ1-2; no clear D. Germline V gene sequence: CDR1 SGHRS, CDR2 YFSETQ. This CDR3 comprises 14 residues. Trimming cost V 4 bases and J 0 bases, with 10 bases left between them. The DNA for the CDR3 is TGCGCCAGCAGCCCACAGCCAACTAACTATGGCTACACCTTC. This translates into CASSPQPTNYGYTF.

The CDR3: CASSSSRTRIEFF. CDR3 bases: TGTGCCAGCAGTTCCTCCAGGACTAGAATAGAGTTCTTC. The V gene is TRBV6-5, the J gene TRBJ2-1; 7 bases match TRBD2. The germline gives CDR1 MNHEY, CDR2 SVGAGI. V lost 4 bases and J lost 14; bases outside the gene matches: 11. This CDR3 comprises 13 residues.

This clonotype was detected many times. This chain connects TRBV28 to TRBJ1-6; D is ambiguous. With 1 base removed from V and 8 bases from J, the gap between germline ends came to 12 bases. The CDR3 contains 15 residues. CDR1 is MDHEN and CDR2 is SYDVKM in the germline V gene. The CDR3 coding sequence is TGTGCCAGCAGTTTATTGGCCTTGCGGGATTCACCCCTCCACTTT. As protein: CASSLLALRDSPLHF.

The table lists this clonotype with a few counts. Written as DNA, the CDR3 is TGCAGTGCGATGGGACTAGCGGGACAAGAGACCCAGTACTTC. It is translated as CSAMGLAGQETQYF. V gene TRBV20-1 combines with J gene TRBJ2-5, with 13 bases identical to TRBD2. CDR1 is DFQATT, CDR2 SNEGSKA, per germline (reference sequence). Germline trimming cut 6 bases from V and 2 bases from J; bases unmatched to any gene: 3. CDR3 size: 14 residues.

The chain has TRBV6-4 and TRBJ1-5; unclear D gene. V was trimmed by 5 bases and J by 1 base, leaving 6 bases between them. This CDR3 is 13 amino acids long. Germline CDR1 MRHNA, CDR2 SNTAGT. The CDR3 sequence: CASSTESNQPQHF. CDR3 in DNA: TGTGCCAGCAGTACTGAGAGCAATCAGCCCCAGCATTTT.